The next 16 T cell receptor beta chains were all read from a single sample in a study of T cells in Graves' hyperthyroidism and ophthalmopathy. RNA transcripts provided the source from which TCR beta CDR3 regions were amplified. The primer set for the first-round RT-PCR of the TCR CDR3 was HTBI. TCRdb passed the multiplex PCR reads through MiXCR, listing each CDR3 protein once. This sample has 350,000 to 450,000 distinct CDR3 sequences, with approximately 15% found just once. Sequencing was carried out using blood. The source is a woman in her sixties with Graves' hyperthyroidism.

This clonotype has a handful of counts. V and J are TRBV12-3 or TRBV12-4 and TRBJ2-7; TRBD1 or TRBD2 may be the D gene (5 bases each). The CDR3 runs 14 residues. Deletions cut 6 bases from V and 3 bases from J, with 15 bases between. The CDR3 loop is CASSSRGRGYEQYF. The CDR3 region has the DNA TGTGCCAGCAGCAGCCGGGGCCGAGGCTACGAGCAGTACTTC.

This chain links TRBV9 with TRBJ2-5; TRBD1 aligns across 8 bases. CDR1 and CDR2 from the germline V gene are SGDLS and YYNGEE. The CDR3 sequence is 14 residues long. With V trimmed by 1 base and J by 2 bases, 1 base remained unmatched. The DNA of the CDR3 is TGTGCCAGCAGCGTACAGGGGGCTCAAGAGACCCAGTACTTC. Protein: CASSVQGAQETQYF.

At least ten counts were recorded for this clonotype. V is TRBV12-5 and J is TRBJ2-1; D call uncertain. Between the trimmed V and J ends, which lost 6 bases and 8 bases, there was a span of 14 bases. The CDR3 length is 13 residues. Germline lookup yields CDR1 LGHNT and CDR2 FRNRAP. Written as DNA, the CDR3 is TGTGCTAGTGGAAGACCCGAACGGGATGAGCAGTTCTTC. Encoded protein: CASGRPERDEQFF. Drawing the rest from reference TRBV12-5 and TRBJ2-1, the complete variable domain is DARVTQTPRHKVTEMGQEVTMRCQPILGHNTVFWYRQTMMQGLELLAYFRNRAPLDDSGMPKDRFSAEMPDATLATLKIQPSEPRDSAVYFCASGRPERDEQFFGPGTRLTVL.

V and J are TRBV12-3 or TRBV12-4 and TRBJ2-6, with 10 bases lining up with TRBD1. V lost 9 bases and J lost 4; bases outside the gene matches: 9. CDR3 length: 16 residues. The CDR3 DNA reads TGTGCCAGTTGGAGACAGGGGGCACCCGGGGCCAACGTCCTGACTTTC. Protein sequence: CASWRQGAPGANVLTF.

In its sample, this clonotype was seen many times. This chain joins TRBV6-1 and TRBJ1-1; no firm D call. The germline V gene encodes CDR1 MNHNS and CDR2 SASEGT. V gave up 1 base and J gave up 1 base, with 7 bases separating them. The CDR3 length is 14 residues. Written as DNA, the CDR3 is TGTGCCAGCAGTGAAGTGTATGGGAACACTGAAGCTTTCTTT. Its translation is CASSEVYGNTEAFF.

This clonotype was seen more than once but under ten times. This rearrangement joins TRBV6-1 to TRBJ1-1; tentative D call: TRBD1 (5 bases). V was shortened by 7 bases and J by 5 bases, with 14 bases between the two germline ends. The CDR3 spans 13 residues. CDR1 and CDR2 from the germline V gene are MNHNS and SASEGT. CDR3 sequence reads: CASINPTATEAFF. CDR3 in DNA: TGTGCCAGCATTAACCCGACAGCTACTGAAGCTTTCTTT.

This sequence joins TRBV19 and TRBJ1-5; D is undetermined. Germline V CDR1 and CDR2: LNHDA, SQIVND (reference sequence). Trimming removed 5 bases at V and 7 bases at J, with 12 bases between. The CDR3 contains 13 residues. CDR3 sequence: CASSVVWGQPQHF. For the CDR3, the DNA is TGTGCCAGTAGTGTCGTTTGGGGACAGCCCCAGCATTTT.

At least ten counts were recorded for this clonotype. The chain combines TRBV29-1 with TRBJ2-5; TRBD2 is a possible D gene (5 bases). V dropped 0 bases and J dropped 4 bases, with 15 bases sitting between them. The CDR3 consists of 15 residues. From germline, CDR1 is SQVTM and CDR2 ANQGSEA. The CDR3, as DNA: TGCAGCGTTGAAGAATTTTTAGAGGGCAGAGAGACCCAGTACTTC. Translation: CSVEEFLEGRETQYF.

This clonotype was seen at least ten times. J is TRBJ2-2 and V is TRBV3-1; D unclear. The CDR3 runs 14 residues. V was pared by 1 base and J by 5 bases, with 8 bases between. Looked up from germline, CDR1 is LGHDT and CDR2 is YNNKEL (reference sequence). The CDR3 sequence is CASSQAWETGELFF. The DNA for the CDR3 is TGTGCCAGCAGCCAAGCTTGGGAAACCGGGGAGCTGTTTTTT. The whole variable domain, remainder taken from reference TRBV3-1 and TRBJ2-2, is DTAVSQTPKYLVTQMGNDKSIKCEQNLGHDTMYWYKQDSKKFLKIMFSYNNKELIINETVPNRFSPKSPDKAHLNLHINSLELGDSAVYFCASSQAWETGELFFGEGSRLTVL.

This clonotype was picked up a small number of times. This chain links TRBV20-1 with TRBJ2-1, with 9 nucleotides matching TRBD2. The CDR3 length is 15 residues. Losses at the gene ends were 3 bases for V and 5 bases for J; bases not matched to a gene: 8. The germline V gene has CDR1 DFQATT and CDR2 SNEGSKA (reference sequence). The CDR3 region has the DNA TGCAGTGCTAGTGACCTTAGCGGGAGTAACAATGAGCAGTTCTTC. Translation gives CSASDLSGSNNEQFF.

The V gene is TRBV19, the J gene TRBJ1-5; D unresolved. The ends were cut back, 3 bases at V and 7 bases at J, with 16 bases in the middle. CDR3 length: 15 amino acids. Germline CDR1 reads LNHDA; CDR2 reads SQIVND (reference sequence). CDR3 DNA: TGTGCCAGTAGTATCTCGGATCTCTACTACCAGCCCCAGCATTTT. Amino acid sequence: CASSISDLYYQPQHF. Complete variable domain (other parts from reference TRBV19 and TRBJ1-5): DGGITQSPKYLFRKEGQNVTLSCEQNLNHDAMYWYRQDPGQGLRLIYYSQIVNDFQKGDIAEGYSVSREKKESFPLTVTSAQKNPTAFYLCASSISDLYYQPQHFGDGTRLSIL.

This clonotype was picked up many times. The rearrangement joins TRBV24-1 to TRBJ2-5; 7 nucleotides line up with TRBD1. The CDR3 sequence is 15 residues long. The V gene's germline CDR1 is KGHDR and CDR2 SFDVKD. V lost 3 bases, J lost 5 bases, and 8 bases stayed unmatched. CDR3 nucleotides: TGTGCCACCAGTGATCCTCCGACAGGGAAGGAGACCCAGTACTTC. It codes for CATSDPPTGKETQYF.

This clonotype was counted at least ten times. V usage is TRBV11-3 and J usage is TRBJ2-1; possibly TRBD2 for D (5 bases). Trimming stripped 8 bases from V and 7 bases from J, with 12 bases between. CDR3 length: 12 amino acids. Germline CDR1 SGHNT, CDR2 YENEEA. This CDR3 reads CASGSPRNEQFF. CDR3 in DNA: TGTGCCAGCGGGAGTCCGCGAAATGAGCAGTTCTTC.

This clonotype has only a few counts. CDR3 region: CASSNLGQGPEKLFF. The CDR3 nucleotides read TGCGCCAGCAGCAACCTGGGACAGGGGCCGGAAAAACTGTTTTTT. This chain connects TRBV4-1 to TRBJ1-4, with 10 bases matching TRBD1. The germline gives CDR1 MGHRA, CDR2 YSYEKL. This CDR3 has 15 amino acids. J lost 8 bases, V lost 5 bases, and 8 bases had no gene match.

The sample holds many counts of this clonotype. The chain has TRBV2 and TRBJ1-4; D uncertain. V was pared by 6 bases and J by 8 bases, with 13 bases between. Germline-derived CDR1 and CDR2 are SNHLY and FYNNEI. The CDR3 has 13 residues. The CDR3 loop is CASSLRWREKLFF. The CDR3 nucleotides are TGTGCCAGCAGCCTCCGTTGGAGGGAAAAACTGTTTTTT.

This clonotype was counted at least ten times. This sequence joins TRBV12-3 or TRBV12-4 and TRBJ1-1; 7 positions match TRBD1. V shed 6 bases, J shed 3 bases, and the junction held 10 bases outside the gene matches. This CDR3 spans 15 amino acids. CDR3 in DNA: TGTGCCAGCAGAAAAGGGGCCCAGGGGGACACTGAAGCTTTCTTT. This encodes CASRKGAQGDTEAFF.